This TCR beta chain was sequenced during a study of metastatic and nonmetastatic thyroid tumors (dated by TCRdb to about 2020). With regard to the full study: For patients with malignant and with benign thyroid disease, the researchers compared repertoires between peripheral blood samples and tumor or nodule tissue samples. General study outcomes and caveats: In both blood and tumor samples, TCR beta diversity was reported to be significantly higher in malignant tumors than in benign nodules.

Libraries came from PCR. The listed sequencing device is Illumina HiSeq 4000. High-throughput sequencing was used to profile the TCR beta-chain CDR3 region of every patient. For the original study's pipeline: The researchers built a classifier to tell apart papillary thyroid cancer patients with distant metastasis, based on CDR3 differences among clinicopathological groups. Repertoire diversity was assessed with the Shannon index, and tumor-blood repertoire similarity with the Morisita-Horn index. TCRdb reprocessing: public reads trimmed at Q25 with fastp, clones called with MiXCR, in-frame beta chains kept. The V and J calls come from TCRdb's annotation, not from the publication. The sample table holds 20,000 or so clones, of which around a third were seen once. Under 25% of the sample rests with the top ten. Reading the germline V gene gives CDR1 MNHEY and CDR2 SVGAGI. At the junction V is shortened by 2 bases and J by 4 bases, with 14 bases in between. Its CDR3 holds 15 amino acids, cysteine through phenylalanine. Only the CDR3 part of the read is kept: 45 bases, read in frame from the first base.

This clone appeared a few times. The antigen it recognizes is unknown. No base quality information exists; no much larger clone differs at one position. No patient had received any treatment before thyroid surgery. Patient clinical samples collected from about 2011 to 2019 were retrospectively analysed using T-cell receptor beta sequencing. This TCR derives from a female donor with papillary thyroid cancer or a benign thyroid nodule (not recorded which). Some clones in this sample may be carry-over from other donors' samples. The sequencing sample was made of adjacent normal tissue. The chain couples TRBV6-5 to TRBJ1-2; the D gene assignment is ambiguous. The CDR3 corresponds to CASSYTQDHFYGYTF. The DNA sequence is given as TGTGCCAGCAGTTACACCCAAGACCATTTCTATGGCTACACCTTC.